This TCR beta chain derives from a study of human T cells and chemical hapten exposure. Study details: All patients underwent weekly scalp dosing with diphenylcyclopropenone for the full roughly 24-week study. Patients, predominantly female, presented with alopecia areata, totalis or universalis. DPC (0.01%) was patch tested on the upper back and read at 6 days.

Time point indicated: patch test 1, 2 weeks after DPC sensitization. Treatment noted: therapeutic diphenylcyclopropenone sensitization with weekly scalp DPC. This clonotype was picked up many times. TCRdb reprocessed the RACE reads with MiXCR, giving one entry per CDR3 protein. The data show fewer than 400,000 distinct CDR3 sequences, 6% to 8.5% seen once. Germline V gene lookup returns CDR1 SGHNT and CDR2 YYREEE (reference sequence). The CDR3 totals 14 residues. V was pared by 0 bases and J by 4 bases, with 9 bases between. The V gene is TRBV5-4, the J gene TRBJ2-3; tentative D call: TRBD1 (6 bases). The TCR originated in a woman younger than 30 with alopecia areata. Some clones in this sample may be carry-over from other donors' samples. This sample comprised whole blood, obtained in connection with sensitization to the hapten diphenylcyclopropenone (DPC). The CDR3 here is CASSLGGPSDTQYF. The CDR3, as DNA: TGTGCCAGCAGCTTGGGGGGGCCATCAGATACGCAGTATTTT. The full variable domain, rest sourced from reference TRBV5-4 and TRBJ2-3, is ETGVTQSPTHLIKTRGQQVTLRCSSQSGHNTVSWYQQALGQGPQFIFQYYREEENGRGNFPPRFSGLQFPNYSSELNVNALELDDSALYLCASSLGGPSDTQYFGPGTRLTVL.